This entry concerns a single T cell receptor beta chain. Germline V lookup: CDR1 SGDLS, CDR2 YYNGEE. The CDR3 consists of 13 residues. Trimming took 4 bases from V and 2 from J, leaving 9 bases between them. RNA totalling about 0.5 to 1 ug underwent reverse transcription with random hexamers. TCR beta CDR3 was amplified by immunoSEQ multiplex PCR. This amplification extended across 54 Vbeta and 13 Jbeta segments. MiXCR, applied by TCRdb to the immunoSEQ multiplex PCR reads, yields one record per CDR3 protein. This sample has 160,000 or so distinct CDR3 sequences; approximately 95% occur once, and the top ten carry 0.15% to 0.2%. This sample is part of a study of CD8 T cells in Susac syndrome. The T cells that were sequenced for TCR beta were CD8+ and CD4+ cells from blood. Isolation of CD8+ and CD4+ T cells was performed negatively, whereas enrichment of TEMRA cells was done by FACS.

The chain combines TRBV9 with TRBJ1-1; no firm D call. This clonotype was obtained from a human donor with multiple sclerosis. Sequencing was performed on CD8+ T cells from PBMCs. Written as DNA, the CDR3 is TGTGCCAGCAGCCCATGGGAAAACACTGAAGCTTTCTTT. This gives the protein CASSPWENTEAFF.